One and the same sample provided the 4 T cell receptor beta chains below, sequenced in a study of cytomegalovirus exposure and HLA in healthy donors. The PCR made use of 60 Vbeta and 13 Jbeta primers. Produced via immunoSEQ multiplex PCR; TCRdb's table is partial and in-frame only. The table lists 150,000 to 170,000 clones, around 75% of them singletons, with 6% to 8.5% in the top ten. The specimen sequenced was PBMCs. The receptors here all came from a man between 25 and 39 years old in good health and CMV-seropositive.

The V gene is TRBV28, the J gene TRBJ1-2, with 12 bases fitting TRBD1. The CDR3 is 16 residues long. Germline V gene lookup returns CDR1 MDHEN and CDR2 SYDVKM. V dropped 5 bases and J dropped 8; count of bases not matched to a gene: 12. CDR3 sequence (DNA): TGTGCCAGCAGTACGTTGCCGGGACAGGGGGCAAGAGGCTACACCTTC. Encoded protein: CASSTLPGQGARGYTF.

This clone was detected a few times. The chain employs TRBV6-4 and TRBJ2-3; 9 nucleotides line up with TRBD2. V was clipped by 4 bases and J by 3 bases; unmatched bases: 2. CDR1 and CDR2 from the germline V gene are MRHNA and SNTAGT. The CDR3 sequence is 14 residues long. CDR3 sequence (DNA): TGTGCCAGCAGTGCGGGACTAGCTACAGATACGCAGTATTTT. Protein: CASSAGLATDTQYF.

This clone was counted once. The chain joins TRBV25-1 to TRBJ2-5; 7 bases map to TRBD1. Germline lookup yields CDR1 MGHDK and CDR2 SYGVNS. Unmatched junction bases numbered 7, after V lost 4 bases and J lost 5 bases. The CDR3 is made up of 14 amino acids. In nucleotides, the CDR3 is TGTGCCAGCAGTGTCGAGGGGGCTTGGGAGACCCAGTACTTC. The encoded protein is CASSVEGAWETQYF.

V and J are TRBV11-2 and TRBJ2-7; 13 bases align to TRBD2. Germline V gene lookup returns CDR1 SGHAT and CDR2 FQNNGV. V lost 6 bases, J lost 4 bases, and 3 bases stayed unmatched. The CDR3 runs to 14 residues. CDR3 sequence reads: CASRRLAGGYEQYF. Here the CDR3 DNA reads TGTGCCAGCAGACGACTAGCGGGAGGTTACGAGCAGTACTTC.